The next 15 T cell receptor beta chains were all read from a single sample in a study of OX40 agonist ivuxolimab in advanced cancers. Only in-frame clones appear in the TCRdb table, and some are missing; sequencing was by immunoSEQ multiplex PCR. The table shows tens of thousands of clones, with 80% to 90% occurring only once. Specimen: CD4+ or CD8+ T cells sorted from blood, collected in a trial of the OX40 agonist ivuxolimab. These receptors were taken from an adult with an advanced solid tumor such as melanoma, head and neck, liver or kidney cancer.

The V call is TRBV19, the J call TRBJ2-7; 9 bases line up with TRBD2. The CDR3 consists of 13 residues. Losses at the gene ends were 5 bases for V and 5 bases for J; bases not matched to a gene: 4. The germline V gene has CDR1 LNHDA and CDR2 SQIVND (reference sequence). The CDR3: CASSWREGDEQYF. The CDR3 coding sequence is TGTGCCAGTAGTTGGCGGGAGGGAGACGAGCAGTACTTC.

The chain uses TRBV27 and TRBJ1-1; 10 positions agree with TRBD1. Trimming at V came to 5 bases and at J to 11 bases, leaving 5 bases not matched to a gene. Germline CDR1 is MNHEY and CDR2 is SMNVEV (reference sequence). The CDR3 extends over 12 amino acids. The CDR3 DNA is TGTGCCAGCAGTCCCGGACAGGGGGATGCTTTCTTT. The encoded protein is CASSPGQGDAFF.

CDR3 sequence (DNA): TGTGCCAGCAGCTCCTCCTTTGGCGGGGTAGATACGCAGTATTTT. This translates into CASSSSFGGVDTQYF. The chain recombines TRBV7-3 with TRBJ2-3; a possible D gene is TRBD2 (6 bases). The CDR3 loop spans 15 amino acids. Germline V gene data show CDR1 as SGHTA and CDR2 as FQGTGA. The V gene lost 4 bases and the J gene lost 5 bases, with 16 bases spanning the gap.

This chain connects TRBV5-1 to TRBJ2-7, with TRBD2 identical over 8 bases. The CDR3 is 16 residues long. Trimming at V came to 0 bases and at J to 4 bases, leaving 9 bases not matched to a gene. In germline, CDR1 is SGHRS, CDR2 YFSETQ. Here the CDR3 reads CASSLALGTRAYEQYF. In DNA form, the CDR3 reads TGCGCCAGCAGCTTGGCACTTGGGACTAGGGCTTACGAGCAGTACTTC.

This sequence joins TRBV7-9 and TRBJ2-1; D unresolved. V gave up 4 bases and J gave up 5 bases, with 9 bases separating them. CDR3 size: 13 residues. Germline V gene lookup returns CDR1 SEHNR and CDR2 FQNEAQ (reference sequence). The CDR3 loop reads CASSSTGHNEQFF. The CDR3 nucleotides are TGTGCCAGCAGCTCAACGGGCCACAATGAGCAGTTCTTC.

CDR3 region: CASTGGAGVNTGELFF. The CDR3 region has the DNA TGTGCCAGCACGGGGGGTGCAGGGGTTAACACCGGGGAGCTGTTTTTT. The rearrangement joins TRBV2 to TRBJ2-2; possibly TRBD2 for D (7 bases). V gave up 7 bases and J gave up 2 bases, with 17 bases separating them. Germline CDR1 SNHLY, CDR2 FYNNEI. The CDR3 has 16 residues.

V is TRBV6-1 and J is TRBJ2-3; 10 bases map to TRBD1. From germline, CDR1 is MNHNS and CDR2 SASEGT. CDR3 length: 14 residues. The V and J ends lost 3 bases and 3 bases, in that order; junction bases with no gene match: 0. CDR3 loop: CASSEGQGTDTQYF. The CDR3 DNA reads TGTGCCAGCAGTGAGGGACAGGGGACAGATACGCAGTATTTT.

CDR3 DNA sequence: TGTGCCAGCACCCAATCCACAGGGGTCGGAAATACGCAGTATTTT. Protein sequence: CASTQSTGVGNTQYF. V and J are TRBV27 and TRBJ2-3; 7 positions agree with TRBD1. Germline CDR1 reads MNHEY; CDR2 reads SMNVEV (reference sequence). The CDR3 totals 15 residues. J gave up 7 bases and V 7 bases, and 14 bases lay outside the gene matches.

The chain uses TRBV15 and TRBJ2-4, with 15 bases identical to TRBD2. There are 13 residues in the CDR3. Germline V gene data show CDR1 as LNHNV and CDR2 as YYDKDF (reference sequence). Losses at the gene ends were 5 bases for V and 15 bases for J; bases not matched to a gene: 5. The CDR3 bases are TGTGCCACCAGCGCAGGACTAGCGGGAGGGCTGTACTTC. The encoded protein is CATSAGLAGGLYF.

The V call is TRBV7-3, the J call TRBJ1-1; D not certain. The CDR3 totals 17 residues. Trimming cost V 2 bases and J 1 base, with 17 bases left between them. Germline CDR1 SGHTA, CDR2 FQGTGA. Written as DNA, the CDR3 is TGTGCCAGCAGCTTACGCCCAATAGGCTCCCCGAACACTGAAGCTTTCTTT. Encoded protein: CASSLRPIGSPNTEAFF.

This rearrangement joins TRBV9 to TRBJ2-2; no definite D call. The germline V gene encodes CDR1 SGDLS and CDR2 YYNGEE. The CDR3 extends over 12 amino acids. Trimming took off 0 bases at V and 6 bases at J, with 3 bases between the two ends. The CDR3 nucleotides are TGTGCCAGCAGCGTAGTTCCCGGGGAGCTGTTTTTT. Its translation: CASSVVPGELFF.

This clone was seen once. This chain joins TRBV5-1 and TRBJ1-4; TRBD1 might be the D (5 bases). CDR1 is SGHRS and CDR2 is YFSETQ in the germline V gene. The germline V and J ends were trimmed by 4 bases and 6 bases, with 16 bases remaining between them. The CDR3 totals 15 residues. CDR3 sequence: CASSETDRTYEKLFF. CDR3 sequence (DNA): TGCGCCAGCAGCGAGACAGATCGGACGTATGAAAAACTGTTTTTT.

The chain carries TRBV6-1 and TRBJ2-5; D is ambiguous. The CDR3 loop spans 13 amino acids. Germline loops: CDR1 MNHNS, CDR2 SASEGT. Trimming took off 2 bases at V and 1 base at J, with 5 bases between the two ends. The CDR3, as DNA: TGTGCCAGCAGTGAACAGTTCCAAGAGACCCAGTACTTC. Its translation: CASSEQFQETQYF.

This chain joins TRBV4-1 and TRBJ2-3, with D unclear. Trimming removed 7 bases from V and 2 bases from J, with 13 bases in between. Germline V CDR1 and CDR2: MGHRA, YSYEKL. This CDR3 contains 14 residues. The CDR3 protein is CASMDEVDTDTQYF. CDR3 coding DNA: TGCGCCAGCATGGACGAAGTCGACACAGATACGCAGTATTTT.

Written as DNA, the CDR3 is TGTGCCAGCAGACTTACAGGGACCTACGAGCAGTACTTC. Its protein is CASRLTGTYEQYF. The rearrangement joins TRBV27 to TRBJ2-7; a weak D match, TRBD1 (6 bases). The germline gives CDR1 MNHEY, CDR2 SMNVEV (reference sequence). V was pared by 6 bases and J by 2 bases, with 11 bases between. The CDR3 loop spans 13 amino acids.